These 16 T cell receptor beta chains came from one sample sequenced in a study of shared T cell receptors in the human thymus. Profiled with immunoSEQ multiplex PCR; TCRdb holds only in-frame clones, not every one. The sample yields 600,000 to 900,000 clones, approximately 85% seen once. In addition, the sample was reused for a study of human thymus T cells.

The sequencing sample was made of thymocytes. These receptors all stem from a girl in the first two years of life with a congenital heart defect.

This chain connects TRBV2 to TRBJ1-2, with 7 bases fitting TRBD1. The CDR3 has 12 amino acids. V shed 8 bases and J 3 bases; nucleotides not matched to a gene: 3. Germline CDR1 SNHLY, CDR2 FYNNEI. The CDR3 is CASDRVYYGYTF. The DNA for the CDR3 is TGTGCCAGCGACAGGGTGTACTATGGCTACACCTTC.

This clone has a single count. The V and J genes are TRBV2 and TRBJ1-6; possible D gene TRBD1, 6 bases. Deletions cut 7 bases from V and 8 bases from J, with 15 bases between. Per germline, CDR1 SNHLY and CDR2 FYNNEI. The CDR3 runs to 14 residues. The CDR3 sequence is CASIDRLNDSPLHF. In nucleotides, the CDR3 is TGTGCCAGCATCGACAGGTTAAACGATTCACCCCTCCACTTT.

The chain combines TRBV5-6 with TRBJ2-7; tentative D call: TRBD2 (6 bases). V was shortened by 1 base and J by 3 bases, with 20 bases between the two germline ends. From germline, CDR1 is SGHDT and CDR2 YYEEEE. The CDR3 spans 17 residues. The CDR3 DNA follows: TGTGCCAGCAGCTTGTGGGACTTAAGGGGAACAGGCTACGAGCAGTACTTC. Its protein product is CASSLWDLRGTGYEQYF.

The V and J genes are TRBV11-2 and TRBJ1-5; 7 nucleotides agree with TRBD1. The germline gives CDR1 SGHAT, CDR2 FQNNGV. This CDR3 contains 15 residues. V gave up 3 bases and J gave up 4 bases; unmatched junction bases: 6. The CDR3 sequence is CASSLPRDSNQPQHF. CDR3 sequence (DNA): TGTGCCAGCAGCTTGCCCCGGGACAGTAATCAGCCCCAGCATTTT.

The chain uses TRBV30 and TRBJ1-3; D is perhaps TRBD1 (5 bases). CDR1 and CDR2 (germline): GTSNPN, SVGIG (reference sequence). The CDR3 is 13 amino acids. Trimming removed 3 bases from V and 0 bases from J, with 6 bases in between. The CDR3 spells CAWSQGSGNTIYF. In DNA, the CDR3 is TGTGCCTGGAGCCAGGGCTCTGGAAACACCATATATTTT.

The CDR3 bases are TGTGCCACCAGCAGACCGGGACTAGCGAAGTTCTTC. Protein product: CATSRPGLAKFF. The rearrangement uses TRBV15 and TRBJ2-1; TRBD2 matches at 10 bases. V lost 2 bases to trimming and J lost 14 bases; unmatched junction nucleotides: 3. CDR1 LNHNV and CDR2 YYDKDF come from the germline V gene (reference sequence). The CDR3 is 12 amino acids.

The V call is TRBV4-3, the J call TRBJ1-1; D is unclear. With 0 bases removed from V and 4 bases from J, the gap between germline ends came to 15 bases. CDR3 size: 16 residues. The germline gives CDR1 LGHNA, CDR2 YSLEER. The CDR3 protein is CASSQDLRGSGTEAFF. Written as DNA, the CDR3 is TGCGCCAGCAGCCAAGATCTTCGAGGGTCCGGCACTGAAGCTTTCTTT.

The V and J genes are TRBV6-1 and TRBJ1-5, with a possible D match to TRBD1 (5 bases). Germline CDR1 MNHNS, CDR2 SASEGT. This CDR3 contains 15 residues. The germline V and J ends were trimmed by 6 bases and 2 bases, with 14 bases remaining between them. The CDR3 DNA reads TGTGCCAGCAGGGGATTCACAGGCGGCAATCAGCCCCAGCATTTT. The encoded protein is CASRGFTGGNQPQHF.

This clone was seen only a few times. The chain carries TRBV27 and TRBJ2-3; 7 bases are a match to TRBD1. The CDR3 has 15 amino acids. Germline CDR1 MNHEY, CDR2 SMNVEV (reference sequence). V was clipped by 5 bases and J by 0 bases; unmatched bases: 5. The CDR3 protein is CASSMWDSSTDTQYF. The CDR3 DNA follows: TGTGCCAGCAGTATGTGGGACAGCAGCACAGATACGCAGTATTTT.

The J gene is TRBJ2-5, the V gene TRBV5-1; TRBD1 agrees at 7 bases. The end of the DNA fits TRBJ2-7 better, so the J call may be wrong. Germline assignment: CDR1 SGHRS and CDR2 YFSETQ. The CDR3 runs 14 residues. CDR3 nucleotide sequence: TGCGCCAGCAGCAGAGGGGGCCCGTTTTCCGAGCAGTACTTC. This translates into CASSRGGPFSEQYF.

The chain employs TRBV6-6 and TRBJ1-2, with 7 bases that match TRBD1. The CDR3 runs to 14 residues. CDR1 MNHNY and CDR2 SVGAGI come from the germline V gene (reference sequence). With V trimmed by 6 bases and J by 5 bases, 9 bases remained unmatched. The CDR3, as DNA: TGTGCCAGCAGCATAACAGGGGAGGTATATGGCTACACCTTC. This codes for CASSITGEVYGYTF.

With respect to this clone: Other DNA sequences within the sample encode an identical CDR3. The V gene is TRBV5-1, the J gene TRBJ1-6, with D hard to call. Germline CDR1 is SGHRS and CDR2 is YFSETQ. V was shortened by 2 bases and J by 0 bases, with 9 bases between the two germline ends. The CDR3 is 16 amino acids. The CDR3 is CASSFTESSYNSPLHF. CDR3 sequence (DNA): TGCGCCAGCAGCTTTACAGAAAGCTCCTATAATTCACCCCTCCACTTT.

The chain carries TRBV12-5 and TRBJ2-3, with 10 nucleotides matching TRBD2. Trimming cost V 7 bases and J 1 base; bases outside gene matches: 8. Germline V CDR1 and CDR2: LGHNT, FRNRAP. This CDR3 has 16 amino acids. The CDR3 loop reads CASVSLLAGGTDTQYF. The CDR3 DNA sequence: TGTGCTAGTGTCTCTCTCCTAGCGGGGGGCACAGATACGCAGTATTTT.

The CDR3: CASSQWAGVNYGYTF. CDR3 coding DNA: TGTGCCAGCAGCCAATGGGCAGGGGTTAACTATGGCTACACCTTC. V gene TRBV16 combines with J gene TRBJ1-2, with a tentative D call TRBD1 (6 bases). Trimming took off 1 base at V and 1 base at J, with 10 bases between the two ends. The CDR3 is 15 amino acids. Germline V gene data show CDR1 as KGHSY and CDR2 as FQNENV.

This sequence joins TRBV5-4 and TRBJ2-2, with D perhaps TRBD2 (6 bases). The CDR3 extends over 19 amino acids. Trimming removed 4 bases at V and 3 bases at J, with 25 bases between. Germline CDR1 reads SGHNT; CDR2 reads YYREEE (reference sequence). The CDR3 region has the DNA TGTGCCAGCAGCCTGAAACGTGTGACGGGACTCCCGGACACCGGGGAGCTGTTTTTT. Protein: CASSLKRVTGLPDTGELFF.

The CDR3 region has the DNA TGTGCCATCATGGGGCGCAAGGGGCCTGACTATGGCTACACCTTC. It specifies CAIMGRKGPDYGYTF. The chain is built from TRBV10-3 and TRBJ1-2; a possible D gene is TRBD1 (5 bases). The germline gives CDR1 ENHRY, CDR2 SYGVKD. Trimming removed 7 bases at V and 3 bases at J, with 18 bases between. The CDR3 is 15 residues long.